These 30 T cell receptor beta chains were all obtained from the same sample, sequenced in a study of CD8+ T cells in alopecia areata. Treatment reported: oral pan-JAK inhibitor, 5-10 mg twice daily. RNA, once extracted, was reverse transcribed into cDNA for use as the sequencing template. The assay was immunoSEQ multiplex PCR, and TCRdb's table has in-frame clones only and misses some. There are fewer than 250,000 clones in the sample; around two fifths occur only once, and approximately 2.9% lies in the top ten. Sequencing used CD4+ T cells sorted from blood, obtained at approximately week 36, from a patient treated with tofacitinib. These receptors originate from a human donor with alopecia areata.

The sample holds a few counts of this clone. The chain uses TRBV7-9 and TRBJ2-7; 8 nucleotides line up with TRBD2. The CDR3 loop spans 17 amino acids. V shed 5 bases, J shed 2 bases, and the junction held 14 bases outside the gene matches. Germline lookup yields CDR1 SEHNR and CDR2 FQNEAQ (reference sequence). The CDR3 region is CASSPGSGAGGTYEQYF. The CDR3 coding sequence is TGTGCCAGCAGCCCTGGGTCTGGGGCGGGAGGTACCTACGAGCAGTACTTC.

In its sample, this clone was seen a few times. The chain carries TRBV4-3 and TRBJ2-1; a weak D match, TRBD1 (6 bases). This CDR3 region has 14 residues. The germline V gene encodes CDR1 LGHNA and CDR2 YSLEER. V was pared by 3 bases and J by 3 bases, with 9 bases between. CDR3 bases: TGCGCCAGCAGCCAGTACAGGGACTACAATGAGCAGTTCTTC. Translation: CASSQYRDYNEQFF.

DNA of the CDR3: TGTGCCAGCAGTGTGTCCGGGACAGGGGTCAATCAGCCCCAGCATTTT. Translated: CASSVSGTGVNQPQHF. The genes are TRBV6-1 and TRBJ1-5; 10 bases fit TRBD1. Trimming at V came to 4 bases and at J to 3 bases, leaving 6 bases not matched to a gene. The CDR3 is made up of 16 amino acids. Germline V lookup: CDR1 MNHNS, CDR2 SASEGT.

This clone was found a few times. The genes are TRBV15 and TRBJ1-5; unclear D gene. This CDR3 has 16 amino acids. CDR1 LNHNV and CDR2 YYDKDF come from the germline V gene (reference sequence). The V and J ends lost 1 base and 2 bases respectively, with 12 bases between them. DNA for the CDR3: TGTGCCACCAGCAGAGGAGCCGTATCCGGCAATCAGCCCCAGCATTTT. Its translation is CATSRGAVSGNQPQHF.

This clone appeared a few times. The CDR3 loop reads CASSGTGTAIYGEQFF. Written as DNA, the CDR3 is TGTGCCAGCAGTGGGACCGGGACAGCGATCTATGGTGAGCAGTTCTTC. V usage is TRBV6-1 and J usage is TRBJ2-1, with 7 nucleotides matching TRBD1. CDR1 MNHNS and CDR2 SASEGT come from the germline V gene. The V gene end was trimmed by 4 bases and the J gene end by 9 bases; junction bases not matched to a gene: 15. The CDR3 length is 16 residues.

The rearrangement uses TRBV7-2 and TRBJ2-7; D perhaps matches TRBD2 (6 bases). The CDR3 is 15 residues long. In germline, CDR1 is SGHTA, CDR2 FQGNSA. V was shortened by 4 bases and J by 2 bases, with 15 bases between the two germline ends. Here the CDR3 DNA reads TGTGCCAGCAGCTCGGATAGCGGCAGGACCTACGAGCAGTACTTC. Amino acids: CASSSDSGRTYEQYF. The full variable domain, completed using reference TRBV7-2 and TRBJ2-7, is GAGVSQSPSNKVTEKGKDVELRCDPISGHTALYWYRQSLGQGLEFLIYFQGNSAPDKSGLPSDRFSAERTGGSVSTLTIQRTQQEDSAVYLCASSSDSGRTYEQYFGPGTRLTVT.

On this clone itself: Other DNA sequences within the sample encode an identical CDR3. The rearrangement links TRBV5-1 to TRBJ2-5; D gene ambiguous. V shed 4 bases and J shed 4 bases, with 8 bases lying between them. CDR1 is SGHRS, CDR2 YFSETQ, per germline. The CDR3 is 12 residues long. CDR3 amino acids: CASSLPRETQYF. Here the CDR3 DNA reads TGCGCCAGCAGCCTGCCCCGAGAGACCCAGTACTTC.

The chain combines TRBV18 with TRBJ2-1; D ambiguous. Trimming shortened V by 3 bases and J by 5 bases, and 14 bases separated the two germline ends. CDR1 and CDR2 (germline): KGHSH, LQKENI. The length of the CDR3 is 15 residues. The CDR3 DNA reads TGTGCCAGCTCACCGGTAGGGTCGGCCAACAATGAGCAGTTCTTC. It yields the protein CASSPVGSANNEQFF.

The rearrangement links TRBV20-1 to TRBJ2-2; unclear D gene. Trimming shortened V by 6 bases and J by 5 bases, and 7 bases separated the two germline ends. The CDR3 has 11 residues. The germline V gene has CDR1 DFQATT and CDR2 SNEGSKA (reference sequence). CDR3 nucleotides: TGCAGTGCGGAGTGGACCGGGGAGCTGTTTTTT. Protein: CSAEWTGELFF.

This chain joins TRBV19 and TRBJ2-1, with D hard to call. V was pared by 7 bases and J by 8 bases, with 9 bases between. Per the germline V gene, CDR1 is LNHDA and CDR2 is SQIVND (reference sequence). This CDR3 region has 11 residues. The CDR3 DNA reads as TGTGCCAGTAAGTTTCTGGATGAGCAGTTCTTC. It codes for CASKFLDEQFF.

The V and J genes are TRBV30 and TRBJ2-7; TRBD2 matches 10 bases. In germline, CDR1 is GTSNPN, CDR2 SVGIG (reference sequence). The CDR3 loop spans 14 amino acids. Unmatched junction bases numbered 4, after V lost 1 base and J lost 4 bases. The CDR3 spells CAWSEGLAMYEQYF. In DNA, the CDR3 is TGTGCCTGGAGTGAGGGACTAGCGATGTACGAGCAGTACTTC. The full variable domain, completed using reference TRBV30 and TRBJ2-7, is SQTIHQWPATLVQPVGSPLSLECTVEGTSNPNLYWYRQAAGRGLQLLFYSVGIGQISSEVPQNLSASRPQDRQFILSSKKLLLSDSGFYLCAWSEGLAMYEQYFGPGTRLTVT.

V usage is TRBV11-2 and J usage is TRBJ1-1; tentatively, D is TRBD1 (5 bases). The ends were cut back, 5 bases at V and 11 bases at J, with 18 bases in the middle. Germline V gives CDR1 SGHAT, CDR2 FQNNGV. CDR3 size: 13 residues. The CDR3 loop reads CASSGPFGTRAFF. The CDR3 DNA reads TGTGCCAGCAGCGGCCCCTTCGGGACCCGGGCTTTCTTT.

The chain uses TRBV19 and TRBJ2-1, with 7 bases fitting TRBD2. The CDR3 contains 16 residues. The J segment lost 0 bases and the V segment lost 3 bases, leaving 5 bases of the junction unmatched. Germline-derived CDR1 and CDR2 are LNHDA and SQIVND (reference sequence). In nucleotides, the CDR3 is TGTGCCAGTAGTATTTCAGCGGGGATCTCCTACAATGAGCAGTTCTTC. Translation: CASSISAGISYNEQFF.

The chain recombines TRBV18 with TRBJ2-1; the match to TRBD1 covers 9 bases. V lost 4 bases and J lost 7; bases outside the gene matches: 8. The germline CDR1 and CDR2 sequences are KGHSH and LQKENI. The CDR3 covers 15 residues. In DNA, the CDR3 is TGTGCCAGCTCACGCACAGGGGGCGAGGGGAATGAGCAGTTCTTC. Translation gives CASSRTGGEGNEQFF.

The rearrangement links TRBV30 to TRBJ2-2; D gene uncertain. V was pared by 0 bases and J by 2 bases, with 7 bases between. The germline CDR1 and CDR2 sequences are GTSNPN and SVGIG (reference sequence). CDR3 length equals 14 residues. CDR3 sequence reads: CAWSVTYNTGELFF. In DNA, the CDR3 is TGTGCCTGGAGTGTAACGTATAACACCGGGGAGCTGTTTTTT. The entire variable domain, with the rest obtained from reference TRBV30 and TRBJ2-2, is as follows: SQTIHQWPATLVQPVGSPLSLECTVEGTSNPNLYWYRQAAGRGLQLLFYSVGIGQISSEVPQNLSASRPQDRQFILSSKKLLLSDSGFYLCAWSVTYNTGELFFGEGSRLTVL.

In this sample, this clone turned up once. V and J are TRBV6-6 and TRBJ1-2; no firm D call. CDR3 size: 11 residues. The germline V gene has CDR1 MNHNY and CDR2 SVGAGI (reference sequence). V lost 5 bases and J 7 bases, leaving 8 bases between the germline ends. The CDR3 protein is CASSPLAGYTF. Here the CDR3 DNA reads TGTGCCAGCAGTCCCCTAGCTGGCTACACCTTC.

V is TRBV7-2 and J is TRBJ2-5, with a weak D call TRBD1 (5 bases). This CDR3 is built from 16 residues. Trimming took off 2 bases at V and 5 bases at J, with 18 bases between the two ends. In germline, CDR1 is SGHTA, CDR2 FQGNSA. The CDR3 bases are TGTGCCAGCAGCTTACCCCCAGGGCAGGGATGGGAGACCCAGTACTTC. Protein sequence: CASSLPPGQGWETQYF.

V is TRBV5-1 and J is TRBJ2-5, with 11 bases matching TRBD2. The trim removed 4 bases at V and 3 bases at J, leaving 5 bases unmatched. The CDR3 length is 15 residues. Germline values: CDR1 SGHRS, CDR2 YFSETQ. The CDR3 DNA is TGCGCCAGCAGCACACCGGGACTAGCGGAAGAGACCCAGTACTTC. Translated: CASSTPGLAEETQYF. The full variable domain, completed using reference TRBV5-1 and TRBJ2-5, is KAGVTQTPRYLIKTRGQQVTLSCSPISGHRSVSWYQQTPGQGLQFLFEYFSETQRNKGNFPGRFSGRQFSNSRSEMNVSTLELGDSALYLCASSTPGLAEETQYFGPGTRLLVL.

This rearrangement joins TRBV29-1 to TRBJ2-1; D could derive from TRBD1 or TRBD2 (5 bases each). CDR1 is SQVTM and CDR2 is ANQGSEA in the germline V gene. The CDR3 loop spans 12 amino acids. V was trimmed by 8 bases and J by 4 bases, leaving 12 bases between them. In DNA, the CDR3 is TGCAGCACCAGAGAGGGGTACAATGAGCAGTTCTTC. Residues: CSTREGYNEQFF.

V is TRBV9 and J is TRBJ2-1; no definite D call. V gave up 0 bases and J gave up 6 bases, with 7 bases separating them. The length of the CDR3 is 13 residues. CDR1 is SGDLS and CDR2 is YYNGEE in the germline V gene. The CDR3 reads CASSVDIGNEQFF. The CDR3 nucleotides read TGTGCCAGCAGCGTAGACATCGGCAATGAGCAGTTCTTC.

This chain connects TRBV29-1 to TRBJ1-2; D may be TRBD1 (6 bases). Trimming took 5 bases from V and 0 from J, leaving 13 bases between them. Germline loops: CDR1 SQVTM, CDR2 ANQGSEA. The CDR3 has 14 amino acids. The DNA of the CDR3 is TGCAGCGTTCCTACAGGGTTAGCTAACTATGGCTACACCTTC. Translated, it gives CSVPTGLANYGYTF.

The rearrangement links TRBV11-2 to TRBJ2-1; 10 nucleotides align to TRBD2. The CDR3 has 15 residues. Germline values: CDR1 SGHAT, CDR2 FQNNGV. The V and J ends lost 5 bases and 4 bases, in that order; junction bases with no gene match: 5. CDR3 in amino acids: CASSLLAGKYNEQFF. CDR3 bases: TGTGCCAGCAGCCTACTAGCGGGAAAATACAATGAGCAGTTCTTC.

The chain joins TRBV6-1 to TRBJ2-1, with D possibly being TRBD1 or TRBD2 (5 bases each). Germline V gene data show CDR1 as MNHNS and CDR2 as SASEGT. The V end lost 0 bases, the J end lost 5 bases, and 14 bases lay between the germline ends. The CDR3 consists of 16 residues. CDR3 in DNA: TGTGCCAGCAGTGAAGCAAGGGGAAGGGACCACAATGAGCAGTTCTTC. Its protein is CASSEARGRDHNEQFF.

The CDR3 nucleotides read TGCGCCAGCAGCCAAGATCTTACTAGCGACTACGAGCAGTACTTC. It is translated as CASSQDLTSDYEQYF. This sequence joins TRBV4-3 and TRBJ2-7; TRBD2 matches at 7 bases. The CDR3 consists of 15 residues. Germline lookup yields CDR1 LGHNA and CDR2 YSLEER. V shed 0 bases, J shed 3 bases, and the junction held 5 bases outside the gene matches.

The chain uses TRBV7-3 and TRBJ2-1; no clear D gene. V shed 2 bases and J shed 5 bases, with 7 bases lying between them. The CDR3 runs 13 residues. Per the germline V gene, CDR1 is SGHTA and CDR2 is FQGTGA. Written as DNA, the CDR3 is TGTGCCAGCAGCTTAGGGCCCAACAATGAGCAGTTCTTC. Translating it yields CASSLGPNNEQFF.

This clone was detected a few times. This sequence joins TRBV10-3 and TRBJ1-4, with 9 positions matching TRBD1. The CDR3 runs 14 residues. Germline-derived CDR1 and CDR2 are ENHRY and SYGVKD. V lost 7 bases and J lost 8; bases outside the gene matches: 8. The CDR3 sequence is CAIKPGQGTEKLFF. CDR3 bases: TGTGCCATCAAGCCGGGACAGGGTACGGAAAAACTGTTTTTT.

The table lists this clone with a few counts. The gene calls are TRBV7-8 and TRBJ2-5, with D tentatively TRBD2 (6 bases). This CDR3 has 13 amino acids. Deletions cut 5 bases from V and 7 bases from J, with 14 bases between. Germline values: CDR1 SGHVS, CDR2 FQNEAQ. In DNA form, the CDR3 reads TGTGCCAGCAGCCCCCGACTAGAAGGGACCCAGTACTTC. Translation: CASSPRLEGTQYF.

This clone was seen a handful of times. This chain uses TRBV15 with TRBJ2-5, with D unclear. This CDR3 region has 11 residues. Trimming removed 5 bases from V and 5 bases from J, with 6 bases in between. Germline V gene sequence: CDR1 LNHNV, CDR2 YYDKDF (reference sequence). CDR3 protein: CATSGRETQYF. Here the CDR3 DNA reads TGTGCCACCAGCGGGCGGGAGACCCAGTACTTC.

This chain uses TRBV7-9 with TRBJ2-3; TRBD2 agrees at 9 bases. The germline V gene has CDR1 SEHNR and CDR2 FQNEAQ (reference sequence). The CDR3 is made up of 15 amino acids. The ends lost 0 bases at V and 4 bases at J; junction bases unmatched: 2. The CDR3 region has the DNA TGTGCCAGCAGCTTAGCGCGCGGGGGGGCAGATACGCAGTATTTT. Amino acid sequence: CASSLARGGADTQYF.

The rearrangement links TRBV29-1 to TRBJ2-5; D gene uncertain. This CDR3 comprises 11 residues. Germline CDR1 and CDR2: SQVTM and ANQGSEA. V was cut by 8 bases and J by 1 base, with 8 bases left in between. As DNA, the CDR3 is TGCAGCACTTTCACCCAAGAGACCCAGTACTTC. This translates into CSTFTQETQYF.